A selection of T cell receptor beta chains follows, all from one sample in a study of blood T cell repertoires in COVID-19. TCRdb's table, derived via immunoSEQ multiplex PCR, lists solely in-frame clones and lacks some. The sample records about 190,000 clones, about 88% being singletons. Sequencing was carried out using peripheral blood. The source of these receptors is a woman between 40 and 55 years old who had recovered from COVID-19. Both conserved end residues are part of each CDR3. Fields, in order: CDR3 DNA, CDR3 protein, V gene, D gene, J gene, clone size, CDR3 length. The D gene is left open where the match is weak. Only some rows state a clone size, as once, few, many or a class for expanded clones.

TGTGCCACCAGCAGAGACAGGGGGCGAGAAAAACTGTTTTTT | CATSRDRGREKLFF | TRBV15 | TRBD1 | TRBJ1-4 | once | 14
TGTGCCTGGAGTGTACCAGGCACCCTTAATCAGCCCCAGCATTTT | CAWSVPGTLNQPQHF | TRBV30 | . | TRBJ1-5 | once | 15
TGTGCCAGCAGTTTGGAGGGTGAAGCTTTCTTT | CASSLEGEAFF | TRBV27 | . | TRBJ1-1 | . | 11
TGTGCCAGCAGCTGGGGACAGGGAATTTCAAATGAGCAGTTCTTC | CASSWGQGISNEQFF | TRBV7-8 | TRBD1 | TRBJ2-1 | . | 15
TGTGCCAGTACCCTGAGGGGGACAGGGGGCACCGGGGAGCTGTTTTTT | CASTLRGTGGTGELFF | TRBV19 | TRBD1 | TRBJ2-2 | . | 16
TGTGCCAGCAGCTTGGATAGGGGGAACACTGAAGCTTTCTTT | CASSLDRGNTEAFF | TRBV5-8 | . | TRBJ1-1 | . | 14
TGTGCCAGTAGTATAATACCAGGAGGGGTCTACGAGCAGTACTTC | CASSIIPGGVYEQYF | TRBV19 | . | TRBJ2-7 | . | 15
TGTGCCAGCAGCGTAGGAGAAGGAGGGAACCAGCCCCAGCATTTT | CASSVGEGGNQPQHF | TRBV9 | . | TRBJ1-5 | . | 15
TGTGCCAGCAGTTTGACGAGCGGGATGGGAGATACGCAGTATTTT | CASSLTSGMGDTQYF | TRBV6-2/TRBV6-3 | TRBD2 | TRBJ2-3 | . | 15
TGTGCCAGCAGCAAACCCGGGACAGCCTCTCCTTTAATTGGGGCCAACGTCCTGACTTTC | CASSKPGTASPLIGANVLTF | TRBV21-1 | . | TRBJ2-6 | . | 20
TGTGCCAGCAGCCAGGGGGTCCTGAACACTGAAGCTTTCTTT | CASSQGVLNTEAFF | TRBV7-9 | TRBD1 | TRBJ1-1 | . | 14
TGTGCCAGCACCGGACAGGTTGGTGGGACCGGGGAGCTGTTTTTT | CASTGQVGGTGELFF | TRBV2 | TRBD1 | TRBJ2-2 | . | 15
TGCGCCAGCAGCCTCAGACTAGCTTTCGATGAGCAGTTCTTC | CASSLRLAFDEQFF | TRBV5-1 | TRBD2 | TRBJ2-1 | few | 14
TGTGCCTGGAGTGTTGAAGGGGTTGGCTCGCAGCCCCAGCATTTT | CAWSVEGVGSQPQHF | TRBV30 | . | TRBJ1-5 | . | 15
TGTGCCAGCAGCCAATCGCGGGGCCTGGGTCAGCCCCAGCATTTT | CASSQSRGLGQPQHF | TRBV7-8 | . | TRBJ1-5 | . | 15
TGTGCCAGCTCACCAATCCGGGAGAACACTGAAGCTTTCTTT | CASSPIRENTEAFF | TRBV18 | . | TRBJ1-1 | . | 14
TGCGCCAGCAGCACAGGGACAGGGAAAATGAACACTGAAGCTTTCTTT | CASSTGTGKMNTEAFF | TRBV5-1 | TRBD1 | TRBJ1-1 | . | 16
TGTGCCAGCAGCTACAGGGGACTGAACACTGAAGCTTTCTTT | CASSYRGLNTEAFF | TRBV5-6 | TRBD1 | TRBJ1-1 | . | 14
TGTGCCAGTACCCCTATTGGTTTAGACACCTTACGGAATCAGCCCCAGCATTTT | CASTPIGLDTLRNQPQHF | TRBV19 | . | TRBJ1-5 | . | 18
TGTGCCAGCAGTTACTCCGCGGGGGGGGCACATGGCTACACCTTC | CASSYSAGGAHGYTF | TRBV6-5 | . | TRBJ1-2 | . | 15
TGTGCCAGCAGCCCAAACCCTCCACAGGGATCGCGGTATGGCTACACCTTC | CASSPNPPQGSRYGYTF | TRBV7-2 | . | TRBJ1-2 | . | 17
TGTGCCAGCAGCCCCCAGGACTCCGGGGAGCGGAACGAGCAGTACTTC | CASSPQDSGERNEQYF | TRBV6-2/TRBV6-3 | . | TRBJ2-7 | . | 16
TGTGCCAGCAGCTTAGATCGGAACAGCTACGAGCAGTACTTC | CASSLDRNSYEQYF | TRBV11-2 | . | TRBJ2-7 | . | 14
TGTGCCAGCAGTTCCTCATCCACCGGGGGCAATCAGCCCCAGCATTTT | CASSSSSTGGNQPQHF | TRBV13 | . | TRBJ1-5 | . | 16
TGTGCCAGCAGCTTAGAGGGGGACAGGGCCCATGAGCAGTTCTTC | CASSLEGDRAHEQFF | TRBV7-9 | TRBD1 | TRBJ2-1 | . | 15
TGTGCCGGGATGAGGGGACTTAGCACAGATACGCAGTATTTT | CAGMRGLSTDTQYF | TRBV30 | . | TRBJ2-3 | . | 14
TGTGCCAGTAGTATGTGGCATCCCGAGACCCAGTACTTC | CASSMWHPETQYF | TRBV19 | . | TRBJ2-5 | . | 13
TGTGCCAGCAGCGCGAGAGACTCCTACAATGAGCAGTTCTTC | CASSARDSYNEQFF | TRBV9 | . | TRBJ2-1 | once | 14
TGTGCCAGCAGTGCCGCCGGGACACTTAGGGACTATGGCTACACCTTC | CASSAAGTLRDYGYTF | TRBV6-1 | . | TRBJ1-2 | . | 16
TGTGCCAGCCTGCGGACAAGTCTGAGTGCGGGAAACACCATATATTTT | CASLRTSLSAGNTIYF | TRBV18 | . | TRBJ1-3 | . | 16
TGTGCCAGCTCACCACCGGCGGGTACCTACGAGCAGTACTTC | CASSPPAGTYEQYF | TRBV18 | . | TRBJ2-7 | . | 14
TGTGCCAGCAGGGGACTTAGGAACACCATATATTTT | CASRGLRNTIYF | TRBV28 | . | TRBJ1-3 | . | 12
TGTGCCAGCAGTGGTCTGGAGATCGGGGAGCTGTTTTTT | CASSGLEIGELFF | TRBV12-3/TRBV12-4 | . | TRBJ2-2 | . | 13
TGTGCCTGGAGTACTGAGCCAGTGATAGCCTCACCCCTCCACTTT | CAWSTEPVIASPLHF | TRBV30 | . | TRBJ1-6 | . | 15
TGTGCCAGCAGCCCGGGCAGCAGGGCCATCGATGGCTACACCTTC | CASSPGSRAIDGYTF | TRBV5-4 | . | TRBJ1-2 | . | 15
TGTGCCAGCAGCCGAGAAGGGACAGGGTCTGGCTACACCTTC | CASSREGTGSGYTF | TRBV7-9 | TRBD1 | TRBJ1-2 | . | 14
TGTGCCATCAGTGACACGGACGAGCAGTACTTC | CAISDTDEQYF | TRBV10-3 | . | TRBJ2-7 | . | 11
TGTGCCAGCAGTTATGGGGGGGCGAACACTGAAGCTTTCTTT | CASSYGGANTEAFF | TRBV28 | . | TRBJ1-1 | . | 14
TGCACCAGCAGCCGTACGGGGGAGGTGGCAGATACGCAGTATTTT | CTSSRTGEVADTQYF | TRBV1 | . | TRBJ2-3 | . | 15
TGTGCCACCAGCAGAGACAGGGGCTCTGGAAACACCATATATTTT | CATSRDRGSGNTIYF | TRBV15 | . | TRBJ1-3 | once | 15
TGTGCCAGTCAATTAACCTTCGCGGGCAAAAACATTCAGTACTTC | CASQLTFAGKNIQYF | TRBV6-6 | . | TRBJ2-4 | . | 15
TGCAGCGTTGAAGGGCCTAGCGGGAGCGTGGTTGAGCAGTTCTTC | CSVEGPSGSVVEQFF | TRBV29-1 | TRBD2 | TRBJ2-1 | . | 15
TGTGCCATCAGTGAGTCGGGTGGGGCTGGGACTGAAGCTTTCTTT | CAISESGGAGTEAFF | TRBV10-3 | . | TRBJ1-1 | once | 15
TGTGCCAGCTCACCGGGGACAGGGGGTAGCACAGATACGCAGTATTTT | CASSPGTGGSTDTQYF | TRBV18 | TRBD1 | TRBJ2-3 | . | 16
TGCGCCAGCAGCTCTTCTAGGGGCGAGCAGTACTTC | CASSSSRGEQYF | TRBV4-3 | . | TRBJ2-7 | . | 12
TGTGCCAGCAGCTTAGCACGGGAGAGCTCTGGGGCCAACGTCCTGACTTTC | CASSLARESSGANVLTF | TRBV7-6 | . | TRBJ2-6 | . | 17
TGTGCCACCAGCAGAGATCTGGGGGGGGCGTATCAGCCCCAGCATTTT | CATSRDLGGAYQPQHF | TRBV15 | . | TRBJ1-5 | . | 16
TGTGCCAGCACGTTCGCAGGGGGCAATGAAAAACTGTTTTTT | CASTFAGGNEKLFF | TRBV7-9 | TRBD1 | TRBJ1-4 | . | 14
TGTGCCAGCAGCCCCACTCAGGCCTCGCACGTCCTGACTTTC | CASSPTQASHVLTF | TRBV28 | . | TRBJ2-6 | few | 14
TGTGCCATCGGAGCTGGGTTCGACGAGCAGTACTTC | CAIGAGFDEQYF | TRBV10-3 | . | TRBJ2-7 | . | 12
TGTGCCAGCAGCCAAGTGGAGGGGACTGAAGCTTTCTTT | CASSQVEGTEAFF | TRBV3-1/TRBV3-2 | . | TRBJ1-1 | . | 13
TGTGCCAGCATAAAGACAGGGGGACCCAATCAGCCCCAGCATTTT | CASIKTGGPNQPQHF | TRBV7-2 | TRBD1 | TRBJ1-5 | . | 15
TGTGCCAGCAGTTTTGGGACAGGTGGATACAATGAGCAGTTCTTC | CASSFGTGGYNEQFF | TRBV28 | TRBD1 | TRBJ2-1 | . | 15
TGTGCCAGCAGTTACGGGACAGGGTCAGGGGCCAACGTCCTGACTTTC | CASSYGTGSGANVLTF | TRBV6-5 | TRBD1 | TRBJ2-6 | . | 16
TGTGCCTGGAGTGTAGGGCAGGGCTCTAATGAAAAACTGTTTTTT | CAWSVGQGSNEKLFF | TRBV30 | . | TRBJ1-4 | . | 15